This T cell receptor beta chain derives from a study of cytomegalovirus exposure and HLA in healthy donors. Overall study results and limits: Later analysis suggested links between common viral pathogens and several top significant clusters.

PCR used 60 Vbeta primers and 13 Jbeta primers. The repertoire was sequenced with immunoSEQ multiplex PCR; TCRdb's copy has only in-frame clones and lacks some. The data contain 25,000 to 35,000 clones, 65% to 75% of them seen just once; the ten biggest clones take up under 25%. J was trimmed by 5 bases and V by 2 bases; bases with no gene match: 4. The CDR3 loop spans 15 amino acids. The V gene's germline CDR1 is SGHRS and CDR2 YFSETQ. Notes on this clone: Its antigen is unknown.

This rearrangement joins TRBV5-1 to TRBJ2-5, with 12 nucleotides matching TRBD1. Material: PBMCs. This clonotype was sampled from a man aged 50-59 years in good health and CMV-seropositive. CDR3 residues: CASSFGTGGWETQYF. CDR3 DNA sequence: TGCGCCAGCAGCTTCGGGACAGGGGGCTGGGAGACCCAGTACTTC.